Described below is a single TCR beta chain sequence and its context. This entry belongs to a study of T cell changes during pregnancy in multiple sclerosis. Germline values: CDR1 MRHNA, CDR2 SNTAGT. The V gene end was trimmed by 5 bases and the J gene end by 4 bases; junction bases not matched to a gene: 7. The CDR3 runs to 15 residues. Sequenced by immunoSEQ multiplex PCR; TCRdb stores in-frame clones only, minus some. The table has tens of thousands of clones, just over 90% seen once. V is TRBV6-4 and J is TRBJ2-3; the match to TRBD2 covers 9 bases. The sample here was peripheral blood, taken in the third trimester of pregnancy. The sequence derives from a female donor with multiple sclerosis, enrolled in a pregnancy study. CDR3 sequence (DNA): TGTGCCAGCAGTAAACTAGCGGGCTTTTCAGATACGCAGTATTTT. Its translation: CASSKLAGFSDTQYF.